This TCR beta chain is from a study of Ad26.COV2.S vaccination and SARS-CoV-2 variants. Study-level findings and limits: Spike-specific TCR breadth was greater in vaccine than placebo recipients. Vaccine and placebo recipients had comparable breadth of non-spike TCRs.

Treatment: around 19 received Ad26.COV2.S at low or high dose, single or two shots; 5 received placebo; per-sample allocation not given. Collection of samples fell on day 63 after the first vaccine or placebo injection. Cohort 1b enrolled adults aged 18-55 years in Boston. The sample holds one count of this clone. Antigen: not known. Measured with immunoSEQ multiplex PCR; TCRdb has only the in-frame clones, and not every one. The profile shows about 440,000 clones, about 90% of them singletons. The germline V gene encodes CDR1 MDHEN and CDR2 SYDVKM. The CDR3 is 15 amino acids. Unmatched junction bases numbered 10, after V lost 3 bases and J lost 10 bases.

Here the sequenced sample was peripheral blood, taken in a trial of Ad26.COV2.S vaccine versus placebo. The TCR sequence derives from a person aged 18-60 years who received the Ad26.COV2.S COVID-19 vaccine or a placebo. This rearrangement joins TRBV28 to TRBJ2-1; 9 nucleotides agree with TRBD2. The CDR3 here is CASSFGLAGLGEQFF. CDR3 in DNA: TGTGCCAGCAGTTTCGGGCTAGCGGGATTGGGGGAGCAGTTCTTC. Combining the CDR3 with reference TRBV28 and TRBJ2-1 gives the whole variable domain DVKVTQSSRYLVKRTGEKVFLECVQDMDHENMFWYRQDPGLGLRLIYFSYDVKMKEKGDIPEGYSVSREKKERFSLILESASTNQTSMYLCASSFGLAGLGEQFFGPGTRLTVL.